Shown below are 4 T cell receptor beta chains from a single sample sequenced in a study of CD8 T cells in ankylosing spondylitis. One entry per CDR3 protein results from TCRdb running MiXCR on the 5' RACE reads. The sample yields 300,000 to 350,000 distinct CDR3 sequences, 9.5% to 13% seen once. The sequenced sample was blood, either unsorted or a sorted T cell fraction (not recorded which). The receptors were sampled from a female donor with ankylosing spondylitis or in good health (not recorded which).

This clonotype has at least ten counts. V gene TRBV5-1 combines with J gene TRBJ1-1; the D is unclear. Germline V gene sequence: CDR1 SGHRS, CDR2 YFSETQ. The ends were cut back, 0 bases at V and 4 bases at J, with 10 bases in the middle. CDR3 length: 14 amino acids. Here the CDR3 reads CASSLGTAATEAFF. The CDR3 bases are TGCGCCAGCAGCTTGGGGACCGCGGCCACTGAAGCTTTCTTT.

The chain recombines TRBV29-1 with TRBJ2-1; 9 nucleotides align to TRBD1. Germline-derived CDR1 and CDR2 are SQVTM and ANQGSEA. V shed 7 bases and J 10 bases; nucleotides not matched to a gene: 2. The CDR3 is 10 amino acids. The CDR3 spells CSGGQGEQFF. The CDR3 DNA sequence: TGCAGCGGCGGACAGGGGGAGCAGTTCTTC.

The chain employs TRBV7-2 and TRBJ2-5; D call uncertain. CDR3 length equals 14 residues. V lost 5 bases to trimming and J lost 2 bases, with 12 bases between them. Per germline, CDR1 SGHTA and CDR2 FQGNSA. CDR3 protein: CASSPWSGQETQYF. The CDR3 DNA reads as TGTGCCAGCAGCCCGTGGTCCGGGCAAGAGACCCAGTACTTC. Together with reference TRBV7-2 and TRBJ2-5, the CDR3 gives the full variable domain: GAGVSQSPSNKVTEKGKDVELRCDPISGHTALYWYRQSLGQGLEFLIYFQGNSAPDKSGLPSDRFSAERTGGSVSTLTIQRTQQEDSAVYLCASSPWSGQETQYFGPGTRLLVL.

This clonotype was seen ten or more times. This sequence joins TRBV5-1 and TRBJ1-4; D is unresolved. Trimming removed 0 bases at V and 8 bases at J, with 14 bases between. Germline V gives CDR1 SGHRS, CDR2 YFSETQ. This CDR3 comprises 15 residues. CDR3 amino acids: CASSLEPGSWEKLFF. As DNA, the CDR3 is TGCGCCAGCAGCTTGGAACCGGGGTCTTGGGAAAAACTGTTTTTT.